A single sample is the source of the 21 T cell receptor beta chains below, sequenced in a study of cytomegalovirus exposure and HLA in healthy donors. Measured with immunoSEQ multiplex PCR; TCRdb has only the in-frame clones, and not every one. The sample contains 70,000 to 90,000 clones, around four fifths of which appear only once. The sample comprised PBMCs. These receptors all come from a man younger than 40 in good health and CMV-seronegative.

The chain links TRBV27 to TRBJ1-2; perhaps TRBD1 as D (6 bases). V lost 7 bases to trimming and J lost 0 bases, with 21 bases between them. This CDR3 spans 17 amino acids. The germline CDR1 and CDR2 sequences are MNHEY and SMNVEV (reference sequence). The CDR3 region has the DNA TGTGCCAGCAAATTGGGGCAGGGGTACGGTACTAACTATGGCTACACCTTC. Translated, it gives CASKLGQGYGTNYGYTF.

This clone came up a few times. The chain joins TRBV13 to TRBJ2-2, with a tentative D call TRBD1 (5 bases). Germline CDR1 PRHDT, CDR2 FYEKMQ (reference sequence). The CDR3 length is 17 residues. V dropped 5 bases and J dropped 0 bases, with 16 bases sitting between them. For the CDR3, the DNA is TGTGCCAGCAGCCCTGACAGATTCGCCCCGAACACCGGGGAGCTGTTTTTT. It codes for CASSPDRFAPNTGELFF.

The V gene is TRBV19, the J gene TRBJ2-1; TRBD1 aligns across 8 bases. V gave up 5 bases and J gave up 8 bases; unmatched junction bases: 14. Per the germline V gene, CDR1 is LNHDA and CDR2 is SQIVND (reference sequence). The CDR3 is made up of 16 amino acids. The CDR3 region is CASSPTGGQGTHEQFF. The DNA for the CDR3 is TGTGCCAGTAGTCCCACAGGAGGACAGGGTACTCATGAGCAGTTCTTC.

CDR3 in amino acids: CASSGRAFSYNEQFF. The CDR3 nucleotides are TGTGCCAGCAGCGGCAGGGCTTTTTCCTACAATGAGCAGTTCTTC. The V and J genes are TRBV11-3 and TRBJ2-1, with D tentatively TRBD1 (5 bases). The V end lost 5 bases, the J end lost 1 base, and 12 bases lay between the germline ends. From germline, CDR1 is SGHNT and CDR2 YENEEA. CDR3 length: 15 amino acids.

In its sample, this clone was seen a few times. This chain uses TRBV7-2 with TRBJ1-5; no firm D call. Germline V CDR1 and CDR2: SGHTA, FQGNSA. The V and J ends lost 4 bases and 0 bases respectively, with 7 bases between them. The CDR3 sequence is 14 residues long. The CDR3 DNA reads as TGTGCCAGCAGCTACCGAGATAGCAATCAGCCCCAGCATTTT. Protein product: CASSYRDSNQPQHF.

This clone has only a few counts. The rearrangement uses TRBV28 and TRBJ2-2; 15 nucleotides line up with TRBD2. The CDR3 is 17 residues long. V lost 0 bases, J lost 6 bases, and 2 bases stayed unmatched. CDR1 is MDHEN, CDR2 SYDVKM, per germline. The CDR3 loop is CASSLWGLAGGPGELFF. The DNA for the CDR3 is TGTGCCAGCAGTTTATGGGGACTAGCGGGGGGCCCCGGGGAGCTGTTTTTT.

CDR3 loop: CASSLRGLAEGDEQFF. The DNA of the CDR3 is TGTGCCAGCAGTTTAAGAGGGCTAGCAGAGGGCGATGAGCAGTTCTTC. The rearrangement links TRBV27 to TRBJ2-1; a weak D match, TRBD2 (5 bases). This CDR3 comprises 16 residues. Germline CDR1 reads MNHEY; CDR2 reads SMNVEV (reference sequence). The ends were cut back, 2 bases at V and 8 bases at J, with 19 bases in the middle.

The chain uses TRBV6-4 and TRBJ2-7; weak D call: TRBD2 (9 bases). The length of the CDR3 is 18 residues. Germline CDR1 MRHNA, CDR2 SNTAGT. The V gene lost 6 bases and the J gene lost 5 bases, with 29 bases spanning the gap. CDR3 region: CASRMTSGPDRVLDEQYV. The DNA of the CDR3 is TGTGCCAGCAGGATGACTAGCGGACCGGACAGGGTTCTGGACGAGCAGTACGTC.

V usage is TRBV19 and J usage is TRBJ2-2; a possible D gene is TRBD1 (5 bases). Per germline, CDR1 LNHDA and CDR2 SQIVND (reference sequence). The CDR3 has 16 amino acids. V was clipped by 3 bases and J by 1 base, with 12 bases between them. Written as DNA, the CDR3 is TGTGCCAGTAGTATCCAGGGTGGGATGAACACCGGGGAGCTGTTTTTT. Its protein product is CASSIQGGMNTGELFF.

This clone has just one count. The chain's CDR3 is CSGGQVPYEQFF. The DNA of the CDR3 is TGCAGCGGCGGACAGGTGCCCTATGAGCAGTTCTTC. The chain carries TRBV29-1 and TRBJ2-1; 7 bases match TRBD1. Germline V gene lookup returns CDR1 SQVTM and CDR2 ANQGSEA. After removal of 7 bases from V and 8 bases from J, the junction contained 8 bases not matched to a gene. This CDR3 region has 12 residues.

This clone was detected a few times. This chain connects TRBV7-2 to TRBJ1-2; 7 bases map to TRBD1. J gave up 6 bases and V 3 bases, and 4 bases lay outside the gene matches. Germline loops: CDR1 SGHTA, CDR2 FQGNSA. This CDR3 has 13 residues. The CDR3 protein is CASSLHQGDGYTF. The DNA of the CDR3 is TGTGCCAGCAGCTTGCACCAGGGGGATGGCTACACCTTC. Variable domain in full (rest from reference TRBV7-2 and TRBJ1-2): GAGVSQSPSNKVTEKGKDVELRCDPISGHTALYWYRQSLGQGLEFLIYFQGNSAPDKSGLPSDRFSAERTGGSVSTLTIQRTQQEDSAVYLCASSLHQGDGYTFGSGTRLTVV.

The chain is built from TRBV28 and TRBJ2-5, with D tentatively TRBD1 (6 bases). V lost 5 bases and J 5 bases, leaving 12 bases between the germline ends. Per the germline V gene, CDR1 is MDHEN and CDR2 is SYDVKM. CDR3 size: 13 residues. The CDR3 reads CASSDRFPETQYF. The CDR3 region has the DNA TGTGCCAGCAGTGACAGGTTCCCGGAGACCCAGTACTTC. The complete variable domain, with remaining parts taken from reference TRBV28 and TRBJ2-5, reads DVKVTQSSRYLVKRTGEKVFLECVQDMDHENMFWYRQDPGLGLRLIYFSYDVKMKEKGDIPEGYSVSREKKERFSLILESASTNQTSMYLCASSDRFPETQYFGPGTRLLVL.

This sequence joins TRBV5-4 and TRBJ2-5; D might be TRBD1 (6 bases). Germline lookup yields CDR1 SGHNT and CDR2 YYREEE (reference sequence). The CDR3 has 13 amino acids. V was shortened by 5 bases and J by 5 bases, with 13 bases between the two germline ends. The CDR3 bases are TGTGCCAGCAGTTCCACAGGGAAGGAGACCCAGTACTTC. Its protein is CASSSTGKETQYF.

The chain joins TRBV25-1 to TRBJ2-3; 8 bases are a match to TRBD1. Trimming removed 5 bases from V and 5 bases from J; junction bases left unmatched: 12. Germline CDR1 reads MGHDK; CDR2 reads SYGVNS. The CDR3 is made up of 16 amino acids. CDR3 amino acids: CASSNGQGRRRDTQYF. CDR3 DNA: TGTGCCAGCAGTAACGGACAGGGCCGGAGAAGAGATACGCAGTATTTT.

This chain uses TRBV7-9 with TRBJ1-5, with D uncertain. The CDR3 consists of 13 residues. Per germline, CDR1 SEHNR and CDR2 FQNEAQ (reference sequence). V gave up 2 bases and J gave up 4 bases, with 6 bases separating them. The CDR3 region has the DNA TGTGCCAGCAGCTTAAGCAGGAATCAGCCCCAGCATTTT. This gives the protein CASSLSRNQPQHF.

The chain employs TRBV4-1 and TRBJ1-5; 9 positions match TRBD1. Germline CDR1 and CDR2: MGHRA and YSYEKL. CDR3 length equals 15 residues. V gave up 4 bases and J gave up 6 bases; unmatched junction bases: 7. The CDR3: CASSRTGGLLQPQHF. The CDR3 coding sequence is TGCGCCAGCAGCCGTACAGGGGGCTTACTTCAGCCCCAGCATTTT.

This clone was observed once. The chain has TRBV9 and TRBJ2-7; D is perhaps TRBD2 (6 bases). This CDR3 is 15 amino acids long. Trimming removed 0 bases from V and 5 bases from J, with 15 bases in between. CDR1 is SGDLS, CDR2 YYNGEE, per germline. CDR3 nucleotides: TGTGCCAGCAGCGTAGGAGGGGAGGCAGGTGACGAGCAGTACTTC. Protein sequence: CASSVGGEAGDEQYF. Looking up the rest from reference TRBV9 and TRBJ2-7 gives the full variable domain: DSGVTQTPKHLITATGQRVTLRCSPRSGDLSVYWYQQSLDQGLQFLIQYYNGEERAKGNILERFSAQQFPDLHSELNLSSLELGDSALYFCASSVGGEAGDEQYFGPGTRLTVT.

This clone is a singleton in its sample. CDR3 region: CAWSQSGPYEQYF. As DNA, the CDR3 is TGTGCCTGGAGTCAAAGCGGTCCCTACGAGCAGTACTTC. The gene calls are TRBV30 and TRBJ2-5; D is perhaps TRBD2 (5 bases). The DNA matches TRBJ2-7 better at its end, which makes the J call doubtful. Per germline, CDR1 GTSNPN and CDR2 SVGIG (reference sequence). The CDR3 runs 13 residues.

The chain has TRBV7-9 and TRBJ1-4; D ambiguous. V was clipped by 8 bases and J by 8 bases, with 12 bases between them. Germline V CDR1 and CDR2: SEHNR, FQNEAQ (reference sequence). CDR3 length equals 12 residues. Here the CDR3 DNA reads TGTGCCAGCGCACCTCGGGGAGAAAAACTGTTTTTT. Its translation: CASAPRGEKLFF.

The chain joins TRBV28 to TRBJ1-2; D unresolved. The germline gives CDR1 MDHEN, CDR2 SYDVKM. CDR3 length: 12 residues. With 6 bases removed from V and 4 bases from J, the gap between germline ends came to 9 bases. The CDR3 DNA follows: TGTGCCAGCAGGATGCGATTCTATGGCTACACCTTC. This translates into CASRMRFYGYTF.

The chain carries TRBV2 and TRBJ2-4, with a weak D call TRBD2 (5 bases). This CDR3 is 11 amino acids long. Germline V lookup: CDR1 SNHLY, CDR2 FYNNEI. V lost 5 bases, J lost 15 bases, and 14 bases lay in between. CDR3 in amino acids: CASSRDHNSYF. CDR3 nucleotides: TGTGCCAGCAGTCGGGATCATAACTCGTACTTC.